These 20 T cell receptor beta chains originate from one sample sequenced in a study of blood T cell repertoires in COVID-19. TCRdb's copy holds only in-frame clones and misses some; the assay was immunoSEQ multiplex PCR. This sample has around 100,000 clones, with more than 70% found just once. The source material was peripheral blood. These receptors were obtained from a human donor in a cohort sampled during active COVID-19.

Only a few counts were recorded for this clone. This chain uses TRBV29-1 with TRBJ2-7, with a possible D match to TRBD1 (5 bases). This CDR3 has 14 amino acids. Trimming took 1 base from V and 1 from J, leaving 11 bases between them. CDR1 and CDR2 (germline): SQVTM, ANQGSEA. The CDR3 reads CSVEVQGNSYEQYF. The CDR3, as DNA: TGCAGCGTTGAAGTTCAGGGAAATTCCTACGAGCAGTACTTC.

The chain uses TRBV7-9 and TRBJ2-7; perhaps TRBD2 as D (6 bases). CDR1 and CDR2 (germline): SEHNR, FQNEAQ (reference sequence). Between the trimmed V and J ends, which lost 9 bases and 2 bases, there was a span of 14 bases. The CDR3 extends over 13 amino acids. CDR3 residues: CASAGKITYEQYF. The DNA of the CDR3 is TGTGCCAGTGCGGGAAAAATAACCTACGAGCAGTACTTC.

The CDR3 reads CASSYRDSGAINYEQYF. CDR3 sequence (DNA): TGTGCCAGCAGCTATCGTGATAGCGGGGCCATAAACTACGAGCAGTACTTC. This chain links TRBV7-2 with TRBJ2-7; the match to TRBD2 covers 8 bases. The junction had 14 bases not matched to a gene; V was cut back by 4 bases and J by 3 bases. CDR1 SGHTA and CDR2 FQGNSA come from the germline V gene. The CDR3 covers 17 residues.

The V call is TRBV7-8, the J call TRBJ2-7; TRBD2 is a possible D gene (6 bases). Trimming removed 2 bases at V and 4 bases at J, with 15 bases between. Germline V lookup: CDR1 SGHVS, CDR2 FQNEAQ. CDR3 length: 15 residues. The CDR3 loop reads CASSLLGSGGYEQYF. The CDR3, as DNA: TGTGCCAGCAGCTTATTAGGTTCTGGGGGGTACGAGCAGTACTTC.

V and J are TRBV7-9 and TRBJ2-2; D not certain. Germline V gives CDR1 SEHNR, CDR2 FQNEAQ (reference sequence). The CDR3 sequence is 13 residues long. Trimming removed 4 bases from V and 5 bases from J, with 8 bases in between. The CDR3: CASSSTYTGELFF. The CDR3 DNA is TGTGCCAGCAGCTCTACGTATACCGGGGAGCTGTTTTTT.

The chain couples TRBV6-5 to TRBJ1-2; TRBD1 agrees at 8 bases. V shed 2 bases, J shed 4 bases, and the junction held 0 bases outside the gene matches. Germline lookup yields CDR1 MNHEY and CDR2 SVGAGI. There are 13 residues in the CDR3. CDR3 residues: CASSYDRGYGYTF. CDR3 sequence (DNA): TGTGCCAGCAGTTACGACAGGGGCTATGGCTACACCTTC.

CDR3 in DNA: TGTGCCAGCAGCTCGTGGACAGGGGACTCCTATAATTCACCCCTCCACTTT. Protein product: CASSSWTGDSYNSPLHF. V is TRBV5-6 and J is TRBJ1-6; 9 bases match TRBD1. Looked up from germline, CDR1 is SGHDT and CDR2 is YYEEEE. J lost 0 bases, V lost 3 bases, and 4 bases had no gene match. The CDR3 is 17 residues long.

The chain combines TRBV5-1 with TRBJ1-1; D unclear. The CDR3 has 14 amino acids. The germline gives CDR1 SGHRS, CDR2 YFSETQ. Trimming left V 4 bases short and J 6 bases short, with 16 bases between. Written as DNA, the CDR3 is TGCGCCAGCAGCCCCCCCGCCGGCGGCCCTGAAGCTTTCTTT. Translating gives CASSPPAGGPEAFF. Full variable domain (missing parts from reference TRBV5-1 and TRBJ1-1): KAGVTQTPRYLIKTRGQQVTLSCSPISGHRSVSWYQQTPGQGLQFLFEYFSETQRNKGNFPGRFSGRQFSNSRSEMNVSTLELGDSALYLCASSPPAGGPEAFFGQGTRLTVV.

The chain recombines TRBV2 with TRBJ1-2; weak D call: TRBD1 (6 bases). CDR1 and CDR2 from the germline V gene are SNHLY and FYNNEI. The CDR3 loop spans 12 amino acids. V lost 7 bases to trimming and J lost 7 bases, with 13 bases between them. CDR3 bases: TGTGCCAGCAACATAGGGGGGGGTGGCTACACCTTC. This codes for CASNIGGGGYTF.

CDR3 sequence: CASSSPTAYTEAFF. For the CDR3, the DNA is TGCGCCAGCAGCTCGCCGACAGCTTACACTGAAGCTTTCTTT. The chain recombines TRBV5-1 with TRBJ1-1; a possible D gene is TRBD1 (5 bases). In germline, CDR1 is SGHRS, CDR2 YFSETQ. The V end lost 3 bases, the J end lost 3 bases, and 12 bases lay between the germline ends. This CDR3 region has 14 residues.

The genes are TRBV11-2 and TRBJ1-1, with a tentative D call TRBD1 (5 bases). Trimming shortened V by 5 bases and J by 6 bases, and 13 bases separated the two germline ends. Germline CDR1 and CDR2: SGHAT and FQNNGV. This CDR3 comprises 13 residues. CDR3 DNA: TGTGCCAGCAGCACGGGGGTGAGCCCTGAAGCTTTCTTT. Its translation: CASSTGVSPEAFF.

This chain uses TRBV6-2 or TRBV6-3 with TRBJ2-1; D unresolved. Trimming removed 5 bases from V and 9 bases from J, with 11 bases in between. Germline V gives CDR1 MNHEY, CDR2 SVGEGT. This CDR3 is 12 amino acids long. Here the CDR3 DNA reads TGTGCCAGCAGTCACCCTGGGCGTGAGCAGTTCTTC. This encodes CASSHPGREQFF.

The V call is TRBV11-2, the J call TRBJ2-7; D ambiguous. This CDR3 comprises 16 residues. V lost 1 base to trimming and J lost 0 bases, with 13 bases between them. CDR1 is SGHAT and CDR2 is FQNNGV in the germline V gene. In DNA form, the CDR3 reads TGTGCCAGCAGCTTAGGATCCGGGTATAGCTCCTACGAGCAGTACTTC. It is translated as CASSLGSGYSSYEQYF.

The chain couples TRBV10-3 to TRBJ2-1; 13 positions match TRBD2. CDR1 is ENHRY, CDR2 SYGVKD, per germline. This CDR3 is built from 19 residues. V gave up 6 bases and J gave up 0 bases; unmatched junction bases: 11. CDR3 loop: CAIRGTSGRAPSSYNEQFF. CDR3 coding DNA: TGTGCCATCAGGGGTACTAGCGGGAGGGCTCCTTCCTCCTACAATGAGCAGTTCTTC.

The chain joins TRBV5-1 to TRBJ1-6; 9 positions agree with TRBD1. Per the germline V gene, CDR1 is SGHRS and CDR2 is YFSETQ. V lost 5 bases and J lost 5; bases outside the gene matches: 5. The CDR3 covers 15 residues. CDR3 region: CASSTGGANNSPLHF. CDR3 sequence (DNA): TGCGCCAGCAGTACAGGGGGCGCCAATAATTCACCCCTCCACTTT.

The chain couples TRBV7-2 to TRBJ2-4; 7 nucleotides match TRBD2. The germline V gene encodes CDR1 SGHTA and CDR2 FQGNSA. Losses at the gene ends were 4 bases for V and 9 bases for J; bases not matched to a gene: 9. The CDR3 has 14 residues. This CDR3 is CASSSGLLRGIQYF. The CDR3 bases are TGTGCCAGCAGCTCGGGACTATTAAGGGGCATTCAGTACTTC. Drawing the rest from reference TRBV7-2 and TRBJ2-4, the complete variable domain is GAGVSQSPSNKVTEKGKDVELRCDPISGHTALYWYRQSLGQGLEFLIYFQGNSAPDKSGLPSDRFSAERTGGSVSTLTIQRTQQEDSAVYLCASSSGLLRGIQYFGAGTRLSVL.

This chain uses TRBV19 with TRBJ2-7, with a weak D call TRBD2 (5 bases). This CDR3 is built from 12 residues. Germline CDR1 reads LNHDA; CDR2 reads SQIVND (reference sequence). V lost 3 bases and J lost 7, with 10 bases in between. DNA of the CDR3: TGTGCCAGTAGTATGACCACGGGGGAGCAGTACTTC. It encodes CASSMTTGEQYF.

The gene calls are TRBV5-1 and TRBJ1-6; 9 bases line up with TRBD1. Trimming at V came to 4 bases and at J to 10 bases, leaving 9 bases not matched to a gene. Germline values: CDR1 SGHRS, CDR2 YFSETQ. This CDR3 has 15 amino acids. This CDR3 reads CASSPGTGIRSPLHF. CDR3 DNA: TGCGCCAGCAGCCCCGGGACAGGGATTCGATCACCCCTCCACTTT.

This clone was counted between two and nine times. This chain joins TRBV12-3 or TRBV12-4 and TRBJ1-6; D unresolved. Trimming cost V 3 bases and J 7 bases, with 4 bases left between them. The CDR3 is 12 amino acids. CDR3 region: CASSLENSPLHF. The CDR3 DNA reads as TGTGCCAGCAGTTTGGAGAATTCACCCCTCCACTTT.

The chain employs TRBV19 and TRBJ2-1, with TRBD2 matching over 10 bases. V was clipped by 6 bases and J by 5 bases; unmatched bases: 7. Germline-derived CDR1 and CDR2 are LNHDA and SQIVND (reference sequence). CDR3 length equals 15 residues. CDR3 sequence reads: CASRPLGLADNEQFF. DNA for the CDR3: TGTGCCAGTAGACCCCTAGGACTAGCGGACAATGAGCAGTTCTTC.